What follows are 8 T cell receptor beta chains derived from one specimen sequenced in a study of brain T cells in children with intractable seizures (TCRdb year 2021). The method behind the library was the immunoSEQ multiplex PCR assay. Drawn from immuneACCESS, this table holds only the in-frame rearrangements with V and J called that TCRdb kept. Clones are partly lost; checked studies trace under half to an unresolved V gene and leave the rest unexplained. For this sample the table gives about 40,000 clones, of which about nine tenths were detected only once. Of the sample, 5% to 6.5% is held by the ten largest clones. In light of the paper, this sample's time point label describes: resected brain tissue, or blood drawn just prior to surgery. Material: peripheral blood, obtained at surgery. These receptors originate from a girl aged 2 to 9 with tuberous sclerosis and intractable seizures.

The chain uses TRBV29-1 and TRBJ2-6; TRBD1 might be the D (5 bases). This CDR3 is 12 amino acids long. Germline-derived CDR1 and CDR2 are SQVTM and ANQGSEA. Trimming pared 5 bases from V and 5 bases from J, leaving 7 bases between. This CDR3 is CSVWGRANVLTF. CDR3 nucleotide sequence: TGCAGCGTTTGGGGCCGGGCCAACGTCCTGACTTTC.

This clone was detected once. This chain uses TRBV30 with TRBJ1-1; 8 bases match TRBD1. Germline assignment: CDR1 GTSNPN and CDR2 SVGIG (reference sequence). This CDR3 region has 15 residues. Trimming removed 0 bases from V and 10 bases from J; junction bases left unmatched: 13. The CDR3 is CAWSVQGRGRSGAFF. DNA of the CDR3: TGTGCCTGGAGTGTACAAGGCAGGGGGCGGAGTGGAGCTTTCTTT. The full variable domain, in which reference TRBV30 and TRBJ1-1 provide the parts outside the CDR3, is SQTIHQWPATLVQPVGSPLSLECTVEGTSNPNLYWYRQAAGRGLQLLFYSVGIGQISSEVPQNLSASRPQDRQFILSSKKLLLSDSGFYLCAWSVQGRGRSGAFFGQGTRLTVV.

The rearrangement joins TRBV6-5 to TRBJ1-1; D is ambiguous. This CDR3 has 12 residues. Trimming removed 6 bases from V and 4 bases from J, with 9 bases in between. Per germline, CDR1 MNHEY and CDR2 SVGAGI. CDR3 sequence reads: CASRGLGTEAFF. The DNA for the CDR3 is TGTGCCAGCAGGGGTTTGGGCACTGAAGCTTTCTTT.

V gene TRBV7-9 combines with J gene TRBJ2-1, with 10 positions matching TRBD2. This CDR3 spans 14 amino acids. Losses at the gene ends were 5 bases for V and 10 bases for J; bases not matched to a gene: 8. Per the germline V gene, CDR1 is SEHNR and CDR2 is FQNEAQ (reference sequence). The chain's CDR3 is CASSASGGAGEQFF. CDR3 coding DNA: TGTGCCAGCAGCGCCAGCGGGGGGGCCGGGGAGCAGTTCTTC.

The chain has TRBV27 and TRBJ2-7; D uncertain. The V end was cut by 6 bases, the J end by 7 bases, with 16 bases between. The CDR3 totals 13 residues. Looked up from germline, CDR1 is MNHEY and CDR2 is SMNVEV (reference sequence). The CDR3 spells CASSPIVGLEQYF. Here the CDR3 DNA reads TGTGCCAGCAGCCCAATAGTTGGTCTGGAGCAGTACTTC.

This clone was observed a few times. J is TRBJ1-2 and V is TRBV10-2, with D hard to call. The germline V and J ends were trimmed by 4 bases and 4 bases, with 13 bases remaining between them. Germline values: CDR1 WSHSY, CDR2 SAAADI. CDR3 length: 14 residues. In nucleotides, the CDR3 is TGCGCCAGCAGTGCCCGAGGAGACGGCTATGGCTACACCTTC. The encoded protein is CASSARGDGYGYTF.

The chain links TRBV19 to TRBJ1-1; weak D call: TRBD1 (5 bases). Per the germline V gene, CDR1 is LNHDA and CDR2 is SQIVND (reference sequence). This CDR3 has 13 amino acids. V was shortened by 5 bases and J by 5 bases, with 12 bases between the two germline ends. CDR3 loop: CASSSQGQTEAFF. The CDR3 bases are TGTGCCAGTAGTTCGCAGGGTCAGACTGAAGCTTTCTTT.

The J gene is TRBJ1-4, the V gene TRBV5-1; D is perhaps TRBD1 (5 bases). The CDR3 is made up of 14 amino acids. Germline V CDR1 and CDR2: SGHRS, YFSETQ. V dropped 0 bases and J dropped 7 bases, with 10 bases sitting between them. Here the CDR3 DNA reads TGCGCCAGCAGCTTGGAGGGGCGGGGTGAAAAACTGTTTTTT. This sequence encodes CASSLEGRGEKLFF.